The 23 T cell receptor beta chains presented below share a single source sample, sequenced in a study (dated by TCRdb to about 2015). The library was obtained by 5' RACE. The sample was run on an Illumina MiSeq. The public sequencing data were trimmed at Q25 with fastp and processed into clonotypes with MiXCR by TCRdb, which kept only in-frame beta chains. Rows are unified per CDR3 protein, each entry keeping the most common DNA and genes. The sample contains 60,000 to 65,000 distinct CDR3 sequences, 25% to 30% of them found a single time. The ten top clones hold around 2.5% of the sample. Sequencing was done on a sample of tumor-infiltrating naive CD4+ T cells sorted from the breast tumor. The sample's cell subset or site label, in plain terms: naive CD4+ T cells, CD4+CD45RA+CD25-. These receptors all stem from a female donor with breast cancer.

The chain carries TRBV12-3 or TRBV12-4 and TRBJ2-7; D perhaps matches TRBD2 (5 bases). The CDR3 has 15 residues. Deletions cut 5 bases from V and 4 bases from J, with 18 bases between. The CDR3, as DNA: TGTGCCAGCAGTCCCCACGGCGGGCGCCTTTACGAGCAGTACTTC. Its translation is CASSPHGGRLYEQYF.

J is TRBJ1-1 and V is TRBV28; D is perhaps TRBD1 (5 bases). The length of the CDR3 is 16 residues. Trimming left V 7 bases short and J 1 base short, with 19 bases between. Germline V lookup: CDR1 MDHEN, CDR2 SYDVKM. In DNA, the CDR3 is TGTGCCAGCAAATTCGGGTCAAGTAGGGGGAACACTGAAGCTTTCTTT. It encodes CASKFGSSRGNTEAFF.

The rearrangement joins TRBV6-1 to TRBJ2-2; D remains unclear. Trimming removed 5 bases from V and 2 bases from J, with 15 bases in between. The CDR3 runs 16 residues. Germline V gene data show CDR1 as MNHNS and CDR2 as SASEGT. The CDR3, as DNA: TGTGCCAGCAGTCCCGGTGTCCACTCTAACACCGGGGAGCTGTTTTTT. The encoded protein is CASSPGVHSNTGELFF.

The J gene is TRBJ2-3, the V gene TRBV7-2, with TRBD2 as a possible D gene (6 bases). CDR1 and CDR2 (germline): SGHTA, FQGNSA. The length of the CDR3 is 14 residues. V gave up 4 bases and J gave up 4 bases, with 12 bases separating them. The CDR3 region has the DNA TGTGCCAGCAGCTCGGGACTCGACCCAGATACGCAGTATTTT. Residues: CASSSGLDPDTQYF.

As DNA, the CDR3 is TGTGCCAGCAGCAGGGGACACTCCAACACTGAAGCTTTCTTT. This translates into CASSRGHSNTEAFF. This sequence joins TRBV11-2 and TRBJ1-1; D is perhaps TRBD1 (6 bases). The CDR3 has 14 amino acids. Germline CDR1 reads SGHAT; CDR2 reads FQNNGV. The germline V and J ends were trimmed by 5 bases and 2 bases, with 12 bases remaining between them.

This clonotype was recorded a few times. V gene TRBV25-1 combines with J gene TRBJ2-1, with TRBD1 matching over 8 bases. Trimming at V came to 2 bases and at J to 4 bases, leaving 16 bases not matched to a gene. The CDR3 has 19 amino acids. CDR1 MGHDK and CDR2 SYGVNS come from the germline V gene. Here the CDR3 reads CASSEGFADRERVYNEQFF. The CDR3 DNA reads TGTGCCAGCAGTGAAGGTTTTGCGGACAGGGAAAGAGTTTACAATGAGCAGTTCTTC. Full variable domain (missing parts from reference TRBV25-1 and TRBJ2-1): EADIYQTPRYLVIGTGKKITLECSQTMGHDKMYWYQQDPGMELHLIHYSYGVNSTEKGDLSSESTVSRIRTEHFPLTLESARPSHTSQYLCASSEGFADRERVYNEQFFGPGTRLTVL.

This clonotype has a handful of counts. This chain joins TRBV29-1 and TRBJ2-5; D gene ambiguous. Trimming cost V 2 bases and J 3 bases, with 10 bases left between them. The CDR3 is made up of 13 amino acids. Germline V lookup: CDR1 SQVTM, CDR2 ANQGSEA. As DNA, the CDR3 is TGCAGCGTTGAATTCCCCAGAGAAGAGACCCAGTACTTC. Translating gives CSVEFPREETQYF.

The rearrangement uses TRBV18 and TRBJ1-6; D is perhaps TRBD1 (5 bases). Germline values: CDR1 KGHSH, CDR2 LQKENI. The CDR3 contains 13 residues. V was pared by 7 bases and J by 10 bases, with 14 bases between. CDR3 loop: CASWPLGGSPLHF. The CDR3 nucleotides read TGTGCCAGCTGGCCGCTTGGGGGATCACCCCTCCACTTT.

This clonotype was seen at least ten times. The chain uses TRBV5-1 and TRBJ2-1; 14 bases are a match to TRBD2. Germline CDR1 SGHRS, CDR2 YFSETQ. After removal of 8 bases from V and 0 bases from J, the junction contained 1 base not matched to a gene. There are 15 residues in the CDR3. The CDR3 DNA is TGCGCCAGTGGGACTAGCGGGAGCTCCTACAATGAGCAGTTCTTC. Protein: CASGTSGSSYNEQFF.

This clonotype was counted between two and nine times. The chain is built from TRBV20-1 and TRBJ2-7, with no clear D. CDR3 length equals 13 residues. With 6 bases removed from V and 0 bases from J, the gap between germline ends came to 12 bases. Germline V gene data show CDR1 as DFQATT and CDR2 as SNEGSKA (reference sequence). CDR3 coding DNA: TGCAGTGCGCGATCCTCTCTCTCCTACGAGCAGTACTTC. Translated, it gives CSARSSLSYEQYF.

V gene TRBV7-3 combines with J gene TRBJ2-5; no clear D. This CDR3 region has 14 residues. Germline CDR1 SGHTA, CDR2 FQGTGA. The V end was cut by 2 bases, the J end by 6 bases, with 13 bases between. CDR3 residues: CASSLGLPDKTQYF. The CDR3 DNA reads TGTGCCAGCAGCTTAGGGCTGCCCGACAAGACCCAGTACTTC.

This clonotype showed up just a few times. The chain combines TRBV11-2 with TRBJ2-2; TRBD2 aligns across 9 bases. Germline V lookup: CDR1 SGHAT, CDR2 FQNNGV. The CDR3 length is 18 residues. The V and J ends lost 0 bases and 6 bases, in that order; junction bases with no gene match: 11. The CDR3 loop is CASSLESPTSGYSGELFF. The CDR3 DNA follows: TGTGCCAGCAGCTTAGAGAGTCCGACTAGCGGTTATTCCGGGGAGCTGTTTTTT.

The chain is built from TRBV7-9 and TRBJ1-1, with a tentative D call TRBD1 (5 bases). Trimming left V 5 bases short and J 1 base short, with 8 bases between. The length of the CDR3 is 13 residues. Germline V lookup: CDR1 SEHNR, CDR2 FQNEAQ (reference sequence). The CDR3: CASSNRTNTEAFF. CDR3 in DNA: TGTGCCAGCAGCAACAGGACGAACACTGAAGCTTTCTTT. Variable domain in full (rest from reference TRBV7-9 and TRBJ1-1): DTGVSQNPRHKITKRGQNVTFRCDPISEHNRLYWYRQTLGQGPEFLTYFQNEAQLEKSRLLSDRFSAERPKGSFSTLEIQRTEQGDSAMYLCASSNRTNTEAFFGQGTRLTVV.

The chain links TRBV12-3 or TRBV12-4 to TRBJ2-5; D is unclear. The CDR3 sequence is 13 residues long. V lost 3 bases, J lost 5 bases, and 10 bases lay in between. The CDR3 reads CASSLSEVETQYF. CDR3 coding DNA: TGTGCCAGCAGTTTGAGCGAGGTCGAGACCCAGTACTTC.

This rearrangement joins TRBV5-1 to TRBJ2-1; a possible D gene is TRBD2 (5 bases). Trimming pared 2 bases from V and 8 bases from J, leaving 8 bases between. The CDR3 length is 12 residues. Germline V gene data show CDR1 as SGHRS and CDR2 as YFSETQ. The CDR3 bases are TGCGCCAGCAGCTTACTAGTGGATGAGCAGTTCTTC. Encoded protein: CASSLLVDEQFF.

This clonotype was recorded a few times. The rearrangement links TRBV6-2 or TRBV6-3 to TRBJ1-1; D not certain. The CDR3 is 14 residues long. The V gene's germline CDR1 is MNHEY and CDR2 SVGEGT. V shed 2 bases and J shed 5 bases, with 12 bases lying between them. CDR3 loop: CASSYTESQTEAFF. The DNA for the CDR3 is TGTGCCAGCAGTTACACCGAAAGTCAGACTGAAGCTTTCTTT.

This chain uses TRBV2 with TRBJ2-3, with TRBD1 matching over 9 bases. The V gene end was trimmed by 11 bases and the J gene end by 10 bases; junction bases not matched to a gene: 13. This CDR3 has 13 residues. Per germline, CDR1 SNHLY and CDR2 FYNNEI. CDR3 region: CAGNRDREGPQYF. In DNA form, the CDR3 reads TGTGCCGGTAACAGGGACAGGGAGGGTCCGCAGTATTTT. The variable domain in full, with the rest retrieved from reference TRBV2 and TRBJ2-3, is EPEVTQTPSHQVTQMGQEVILRCVPISNHLYFYWYRQILGQKVEFLVSFYNNEISEKSEIFDDQFSVERPDGSNFTLKIRSTKLEDSAMYFCAGNRDREGPQYFGPGTRLTVL.

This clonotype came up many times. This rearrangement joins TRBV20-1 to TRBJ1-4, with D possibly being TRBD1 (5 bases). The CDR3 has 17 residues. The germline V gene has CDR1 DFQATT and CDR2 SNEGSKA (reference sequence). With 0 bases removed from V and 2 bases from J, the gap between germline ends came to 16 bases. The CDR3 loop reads CSARDLPSRATNEKLFF. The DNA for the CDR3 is TGCAGTGCTAGAGATCTACCCAGCAGGGCGACTAATGAAAAACTGTTTTTT.

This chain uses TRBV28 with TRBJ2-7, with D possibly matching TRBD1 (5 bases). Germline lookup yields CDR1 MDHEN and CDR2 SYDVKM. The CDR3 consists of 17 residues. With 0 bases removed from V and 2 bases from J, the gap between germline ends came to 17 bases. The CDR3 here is CASSLWNRQLGTYEQYF. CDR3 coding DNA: TGTGCCAGCAGTTTATGGAACCGACAGTTAGGGACCTACGAGCAGTACTTC. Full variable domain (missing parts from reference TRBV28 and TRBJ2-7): DVKVTQSSRYLVKRTGEKVFLECVQDMDHENMFWYRQDPGLGLRLIYFSYDVKMKEKGDIPEGYSVSREKKERFSLILESASTNQTSMYLCASSLWNRQLGTYEQYFGPGTRLTVT.

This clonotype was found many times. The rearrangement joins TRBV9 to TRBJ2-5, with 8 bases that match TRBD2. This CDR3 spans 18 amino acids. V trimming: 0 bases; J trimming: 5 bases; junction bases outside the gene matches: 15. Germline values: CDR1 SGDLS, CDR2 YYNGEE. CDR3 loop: CASSVGWSRGVRAETQYF. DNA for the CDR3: TGTGCCAGCAGCGTAGGCTGGTCGCGGGGGGTTCGTGCGGAGACCCAGTACTTC. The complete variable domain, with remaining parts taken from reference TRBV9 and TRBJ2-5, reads DSGVTQTPKHLITATGQRVTLRCSPRSGDLSVYWYQQSLDQGLQFLIQYYNGEERAKGNILERFSAQQFPDLHSELNLSSLELGDSALYFCASSVGWSRGVRAETQYFGPGTRLLVL.

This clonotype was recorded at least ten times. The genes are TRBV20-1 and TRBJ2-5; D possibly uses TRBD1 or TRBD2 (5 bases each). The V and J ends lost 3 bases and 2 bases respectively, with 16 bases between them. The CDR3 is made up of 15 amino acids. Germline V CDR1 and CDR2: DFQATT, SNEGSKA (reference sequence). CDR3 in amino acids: CSASTDSGTQETQYF. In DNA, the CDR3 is TGCAGTGCTAGCACCGACTCCGGGACGCAAGAGACCCAGTACTTC.

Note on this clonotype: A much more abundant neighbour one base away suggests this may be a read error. This chain's CDR3 is CASSRTSGGALQQFF. The CDR3 DNA reads TGTGCCAGCAGCCGAACTAGCGGGGGGGCCTTGCAGCAGTTCTTC. The genes are TRBV4-2 and TRBJ2-1; 13 bases are a match to TRBD2. The CDR3 spans 15 residues. Germline V lookup: CDR1 LGHNA, CDR2 YNFKEQ. With 4 bases clipped from V and 11 bases from J, the junction kept 8 bases outside the gene matches.

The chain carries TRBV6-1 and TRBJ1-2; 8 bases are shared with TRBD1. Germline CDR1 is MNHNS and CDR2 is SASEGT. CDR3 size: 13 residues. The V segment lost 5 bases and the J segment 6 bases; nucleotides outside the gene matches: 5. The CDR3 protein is CASSIDRGDGYTF. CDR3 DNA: TGTGCCAGCAGTATCGACAGGGGTGATGGCTACACCTTC.